The 11 T cell receptor beta chains reported below all come from one sample, sequenced in a study of T-cell reconstitution after alpha-beta-depleted transplantation in children. Using unique molecular identifiers, the investigators prepared the TCRbeta library. TCRdb re-derived calls from the PCR reads in MiXCR, one entry per CDR3 protein. This table has under 300,000 distinct CDR3 sequences, under 14% appearing once. The sequenced sample was peripheral blood, obtained 180 days after TCRalphabeta/CD19-depleted stem cell transplant. These receptors came from a male patient aged 2-9 years who had a stem cell transplant for chronic granulomatous disease, so the T cells may come from the graft donor.

This clonotype was seen repeatedly, ten times or more. The chain joins TRBV29-1 to TRBJ2-2, with 9 bases fitting TRBD2. CDR3 length equals 14 residues. V dropped 4 bases and J dropped 4; count of bases not matched to a gene: 4. Germline assignment: CDR1 SQVTM and CDR2 ANQGSEA. The CDR3 nucleotides read TGCAGCGTTGTAGCGGGGGCTGCCACCGGGGAGCTGTTTTTT. Translated: CSVVAGAATGELFF.

This clonotype showed up just once. A much larger clone lies one base from this, so it may be a read error. The chain recombines TRBV10-3 with TRBJ2-3; TRBD2 aligns across 9 bases. Germline V gene data show CDR1 as ENHRY and CDR2 as SYGVKD. The CDR3 has 13 amino acids. CDR3 amino acids: CASGGRPTDRQYF. CDR3 nucleotide sequence: TGCGCAAGCGGGGGGCGACCCACAGATAGGCAGTATTTT.

There are many counts of this clonotype. The J gene is TRBJ2-4, the V gene TRBV5-1, with unresolved D. There are 16 residues in the CDR3. The germline gives CDR1 SGHRS, CDR2 YFSETQ. With 4 bases removed from V and 1 base from J, the gap between germline ends came to 15 bases. The CDR3 sequence: CASSALELRAKNIQYF. DNA for the CDR3: TGCGCCAGCAGCGCCTTGGAATTAAGGGCCAAAAACATTCAGTACTTC.

In its sample, this clonotype was seen many times. The rearrangement uses TRBV10-2 and TRBJ2-3; no definite D call. The V end was cut by 8 bases, the J end by 4 bases, with 10 bases between. Looked up from germline, CDR1 is WSHSY and CDR2 is SAAADI. The CDR3 totals 12 residues. The CDR3 sequence: CASGALSDTQYF. For the CDR3, the DNA is TGCGCCAGCGGCGCTTTGTCAGATACGCAGTATTTT.

This clonotype came up many times. The gene calls are TRBV7-9 and TRBJ1-1; maybe TRBD1 (6 bases). The CDR3 spans 14 residues. Deletions cut 4 bases from V and 5 bases from J, with 14 bases between. In germline, CDR1 is SEHNR, CDR2 FQNEAQ (reference sequence). As DNA, the CDR3 is TGTGCCAGCAGCTCCGGACAGAAGCCAACTGAAGCTTTCTTT. Protein product: CASSSGQKPTEAFF.

This clonotype came up many times. V is TRBV4-3 and J is TRBJ2-5, with D perhaps TRBD1 or TRBD2 (5 bases each). The germline V and J ends were trimmed by 1 base and 4 bases, with 10 bases remaining between them. The germline V gene encodes CDR1 LGHNA and CDR2 YSLEER. CDR3 length: 14 residues. As DNA, the CDR3 is TGCGCCAGCAGCCAAGCGGGGCCAGCAGAGACCCAGTACTTC. Encoded protein: CASSQAGPAETQYF.

A few counts support this clonotype. The gene calls are TRBV5-1 and TRBJ2-3; D gene unclear. The CDR3 is made up of 16 amino acids. V shed 4 bases and J shed 2 bases, with 17 bases lying between them. The germline V gene encodes CDR1 SGHRS and CDR2 YFSETQ. CDR3 DNA sequence: TGCGCCAGCAGCCCCTGGGAAGACTGGAACACAGATACGCAGTATTTT. This encodes CASSPWEDWNTDTQYF.

Ten or more counts support this clonotype. The CDR3 reads CASSPSGKGPYEQYF. CDR3 nucleotide sequence: TGTGCCAGCAGCCCTAGCGGGAAGGGCCCCTACGAGCAGTACTTC. The chain employs TRBV7-9 and TRBJ2-7; TRBD2 agrees at 9 bases. Germline V CDR1 and CDR2: SEHNR, FQNEAQ (reference sequence). V dropped 5 bases and J dropped 2; count of bases not matched to a gene: 7. This CDR3 is 15 amino acids long.

This clonotype was detected many times. CDR3 sequence reads: CSARGEEYEQYF. CDR3 coding DNA: TGCAGTGCTAGAGGCGAAGAGTACGAGCAGTACTTC. The chain employs TRBV20-1 and TRBJ2-7; D gene ambiguous. This CDR3 comprises 12 residues. In germline, CDR1 is DFQATT, CDR2 SNEGSKA (reference sequence). Trimming stripped 1 base from V and 4 bases from J, with 8 bases between.

This clonotype was seen at least ten times. V gene TRBV7-6 combines with J gene TRBJ2-2, with D tentatively TRBD2 (6 bases). Germline-derived CDR1 and CDR2 are SGHVS and FNYEAQ. Trimming removed 1 base from V and 2 bases from J, with 17 bases in between. This CDR3 is built from 18 residues. The CDR3 DNA reads as TGTGCCAGCAGCTTAGGTTGGGCGGGACCGATTAACACCGGGGAGCTGTTTTTT. Translated: CASSLGWAGPINTGELFF.

This clonotype was seen many times. This chain joins TRBV20-1 and TRBJ2-3, with D perhaps matching TRBD2 (5 bases). The CDR3 consists of 15 residues. V dropped 3 bases and J dropped 5 bases, with 18 bases sitting between them. Germline V gives CDR1 DFQATT, CDR2 SNEGSKA (reference sequence). CDR3 nucleotide sequence: TGCAGTGCTAGCCTCCTCGGCGGGCGAGGAGATACGCAGTATTTT. The encoded protein is CSASLLGGRGDTQYF.